The 15 T cell receptor beta chains listed next were all sequenced from one sample in a study of breast tumors, draining lymph nodes, adjacent tissues. Breast cancer patients provided tissue from their axillary draining lymph nodes. Via MiXCR, TCRdb re-called the multiplex PCR reads, giving one row per CDR3 protein. The sample shows about 230,000 distinct CDR3 sequences, about 34% of them seen only once. Sequencing input: axillary lymph node tissue. All receptors come from a female donor with breast cancer. Some clones in this sample may be carry-over from other donors' samples.

A few counts support this clonotype. It may be a read error: a sequence one base away is much more abundant. The CDR3 here is CASRETGGVYGYTF. In DNA, the CDR3 is TGTGCCAGCAGGGAGACAGGGGGCGTCTATGGCTACACCTTC. The V gene is TRBV27, the J gene TRBJ1-2, with 10 bases aligning to TRBD1. V dropped 6 bases and J dropped 4; count of bases not matched to a gene: 5. This CDR3 comprises 14 residues. The V gene's germline CDR1 is MNHEY and CDR2 SMNVEV (reference sequence).

This clonotype was observed at least ten times. This sequence joins TRBV25-1 and TRBJ1-2; tentative D call: TRBD1 (5 bases). This CDR3 has 13 amino acids. V was shortened by 4 bases and J by 4 bases, with 10 bases between the two germline ends. The germline V gene has CDR1 MGHDK and CDR2 SYGVNS. CDR3 in amino acids: CASSAGEAYGYTF. CDR3 DNA sequence: TGTGCCAGCAGTGCGGGGGAAGCCTATGGCTACACCTTC.

The chain links TRBV7-9 to TRBJ2-1; weak D call: TRBD1 (6 bases). Between the trimmed V and J ends, which lost 1 base and 7 bases, there was a span of 8 bases. This CDR3 is 13 amino acids long. The germline V gene encodes CDR1 SEHNR and CDR2 FQNEAQ (reference sequence). The CDR3 DNA reads as TGTGCCAGCAGCTTAGGGACAGAAAATGAGCAGTTCTTC. Translating it yields CASSLGTENEQFF.

Of note for this clonotype: A read error may explain this, as a much larger clone is one base away. J is TRBJ2-1 and V is TRBV6-5, with D possibly matching TRBD2 (7 bases). CDR1 is MNHEY, CDR2 SVGAGI, per germline. The length of the CDR3 is 13 residues. In DNA, the CDR3 is TGTGCCTGCAGTCCGGGGGGCCGGAATGAGCAGTTCTTC. Amino acid sequence: CACSPGGRNEQFF.

This clonotype was seen repeatedly, ten times or more. The CDR3 here is CSARGPWSRSKSYEQYF. CDR3 sequence (DNA): TGCAGTGCTAGAGGCCCCTGGTCGAGATCGAAGTCCTACGAGCAGTACTTC. This chain links TRBV20-1 with TRBJ2-7; D is unclear. Germline-derived CDR1 and CDR2 are DFQATT and SNEGSKA (reference sequence). With 1 base removed from V and 1 base from J, the gap between germline ends came to 20 bases. The length of the CDR3 is 17 residues.

This clonotype was observed at least ten times. The chain couples TRBV5-1 to TRBJ2-1; 10 bases match TRBD2. The CDR3 loop spans 15 amino acids. Germline trimming cut 4 bases from V and 8 bases from J; bases unmatched to any gene: 9. Germline V gives CDR1 SGHRS, CDR2 YFSETQ. The CDR3 DNA follows: TGCGCCAGCAGCAGAACTAGCGGGAACGTCGATGAGCAGTTCTTC. Translated: CASSRTSGNVDEQFF.

Notes on this clonotype: A much larger clonotype is one base distant, so this may be a read error. This chain uses TRBV7-2 with TRBJ2-3, with D maybe TRBD2 (5 bases). Germline V lookup: CDR1 SGHTA, CDR2 FQGNSA. CDR3 length: 17 residues. The CDR3 DNA is TGTGCCAGCAGCTTATTTGCGGGCGATTCTAGCACAGATCCGCAGTATTTT. Residues: CASSLFAGDSSTDPQYF.

This clonotype was seen repeatedly, ten times or more. The rearrangement links TRBV2 to TRBJ2-1; a weak D match, TRBD2 (6 bases). The CDR3 loop spans 14 amino acids. Germline CDR1 SNHLY, CDR2 FYNNEI. The V gene lost 2 bases and the J gene lost 4 bases, with 9 bases spanning the gap. CDR3 DNA sequence: TGTGCCAGCAGTGAAATCAGCGGGTACAATGAGCAGTTCTTC. Protein: CASSEISGYNEQFF. Together with reference TRBV2 and TRBJ2-1, the CDR3 gives the full variable domain: EPEVTQTPSHQVTQMGQEVILRCVPISNHLYFYWYRQILGQKVEFLVSFYNNEISEKSEIFDDQFSVERPDGSNFTLKIRSTKLEDSAMYFCASSEISGYNEQFFGPGTRLTVL.

This clonotype showed up many times. The chain has TRBV5-1 and TRBJ2-2; D perhaps matches TRBD1 (6 bases). V was trimmed by 6 bases and J by 0 bases, leaving 15 bases between them. The germline CDR1 and CDR2 sequences are SGHRS and YFSETQ. The CDR3 is 16 amino acids. CDR3 residues: CASTPLPGANTGELFF. Here the CDR3 DNA reads TGCGCCAGCACCCCGCTGCCAGGGGCGAACACCGGGGAGCTGTTTTTT.

The rearrangement links TRBV12-3 or TRBV12-4 to TRBJ2-1; TRBD2 aligns across 9 bases. The V segment lost 5 bases and the J segment 4 bases; nucleotides outside the gene matches: 6. The CDR3 sequence is 15 residues long. The CDR3 spells CASSGLAWVYNEQFF. The CDR3 bases are TGTGCCAGCAGTGGACTAGCGTGGGTTTACAATGAGCAGTTCTTC.

This clonotype was detected many times. The chain uses TRBV16 and TRBJ2-7; 12 bases line up with TRBD1. The germline V gene encodes CDR1 KGHSY and CDR2 FQNENV. The CDR3 has 15 amino acids. Losses at the gene ends were 0 bases for V and 7 bases for J; bases not matched to a gene: 4. This chain's CDR3 is CASSQSGTGGREQYF. DNA of the CDR3: TGTGCCAGCAGCCAATCGGGGACAGGGGGCAGGGAGCAGTACTTC. The variable domain in full, with the rest retrieved from reference TRBV16 and TRBJ2-7, is GEEVAQTPKHLVRGEGQKAKLYCAPIKGHSYVFWYQQVLKNEFKFLISFQNENVFDETGMPKERFSAKCLPNSPCSLEIQATKLEDSAVYFCASSQSGTGGREQYFGPGTRLTVT.

This clonotype was recorded at least ten times. The V call is TRBV9, the J call TRBJ2-5; the D gene is possibly TRBD1 (6 bases). V shed 0 bases and J shed 1 base, with 7 bases lying between them. CDR3 length: 14 amino acids. Germline V gene sequence: CDR1 SGDLS, CDR2 YYNGEE. In DNA form, the CDR3 reads TGTGCCAGCAGCGTAGTAGGGGGCCAAGAGACCCAGTACTTC. This encodes CASSVVGGQETQYF.

This clonotype was recorded at least ten times. CDR3 nucleotides: TGTGCCAGCAGCTTAGTCCCCGGGAGAGGGACCGGGGAGCTGTTTTTT. This gives the protein CASSLVPGRGTGELFF. The chain combines TRBV7-9 with TRBJ2-2; a possible D gene is TRBD2 (6 bases). Germline V gives CDR1 SEHNR, CDR2 FQNEAQ (reference sequence). The length of the CDR3 is 16 residues. V shed 1 base and J shed 5 bases, with 14 bases lying between them.

The gene calls are TRBV20-1 and TRBJ2-5, with TRBD1 matching over 11 bases. Per germline, CDR1 DFQATT and CDR2 SNEGSKA (reference sequence). This CDR3 contains 18 residues. V trimming: 0 bases; J trimming: 0 bases; junction bases outside the gene matches: 9. CDR3 sequence reads: CSARDPWTGGRDQETQYF. The DNA for the CDR3 is TGCAGTGCTAGAGATCCTTGGACAGGGGGCCGTGACCAAGAGACCCAGTACTTC.

This clonotype has ten or more counts. The chain employs TRBV20-1 and TRBJ2-1; TRBD2 aligns across 12 bases. J gave up 8 bases and V 0 bases, and 11 bases lay outside the gene matches. Germline V gene lookup returns CDR1 DFQATT and CDR2 SNEGSKA (reference sequence). The length of the CDR3 is 17 residues. DNA for the CDR3: TGCAGTGCTAGAGATCTTCTACTAGCGGGAGGCTGGGATGAGCAGTTCTTC. It specifies CSARDLLLAGGWDEQFF.